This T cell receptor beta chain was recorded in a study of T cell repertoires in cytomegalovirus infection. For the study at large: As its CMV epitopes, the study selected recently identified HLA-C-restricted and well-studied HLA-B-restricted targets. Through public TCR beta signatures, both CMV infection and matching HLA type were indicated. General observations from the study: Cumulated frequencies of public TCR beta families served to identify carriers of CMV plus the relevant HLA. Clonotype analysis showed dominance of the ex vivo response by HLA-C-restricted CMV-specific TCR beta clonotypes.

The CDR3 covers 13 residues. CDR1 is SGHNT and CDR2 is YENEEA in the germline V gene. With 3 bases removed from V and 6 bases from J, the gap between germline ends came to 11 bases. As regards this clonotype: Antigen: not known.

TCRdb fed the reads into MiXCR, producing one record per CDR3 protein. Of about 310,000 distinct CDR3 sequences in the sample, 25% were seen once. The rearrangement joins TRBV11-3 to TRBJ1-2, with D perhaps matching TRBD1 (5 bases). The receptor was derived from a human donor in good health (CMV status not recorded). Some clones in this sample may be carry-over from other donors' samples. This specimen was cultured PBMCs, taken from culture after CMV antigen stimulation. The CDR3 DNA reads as TGTGCCAGCAGCTTTGGGGGAATGGATGGCTACACCTTC. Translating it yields CASSFGGMDGYTF.